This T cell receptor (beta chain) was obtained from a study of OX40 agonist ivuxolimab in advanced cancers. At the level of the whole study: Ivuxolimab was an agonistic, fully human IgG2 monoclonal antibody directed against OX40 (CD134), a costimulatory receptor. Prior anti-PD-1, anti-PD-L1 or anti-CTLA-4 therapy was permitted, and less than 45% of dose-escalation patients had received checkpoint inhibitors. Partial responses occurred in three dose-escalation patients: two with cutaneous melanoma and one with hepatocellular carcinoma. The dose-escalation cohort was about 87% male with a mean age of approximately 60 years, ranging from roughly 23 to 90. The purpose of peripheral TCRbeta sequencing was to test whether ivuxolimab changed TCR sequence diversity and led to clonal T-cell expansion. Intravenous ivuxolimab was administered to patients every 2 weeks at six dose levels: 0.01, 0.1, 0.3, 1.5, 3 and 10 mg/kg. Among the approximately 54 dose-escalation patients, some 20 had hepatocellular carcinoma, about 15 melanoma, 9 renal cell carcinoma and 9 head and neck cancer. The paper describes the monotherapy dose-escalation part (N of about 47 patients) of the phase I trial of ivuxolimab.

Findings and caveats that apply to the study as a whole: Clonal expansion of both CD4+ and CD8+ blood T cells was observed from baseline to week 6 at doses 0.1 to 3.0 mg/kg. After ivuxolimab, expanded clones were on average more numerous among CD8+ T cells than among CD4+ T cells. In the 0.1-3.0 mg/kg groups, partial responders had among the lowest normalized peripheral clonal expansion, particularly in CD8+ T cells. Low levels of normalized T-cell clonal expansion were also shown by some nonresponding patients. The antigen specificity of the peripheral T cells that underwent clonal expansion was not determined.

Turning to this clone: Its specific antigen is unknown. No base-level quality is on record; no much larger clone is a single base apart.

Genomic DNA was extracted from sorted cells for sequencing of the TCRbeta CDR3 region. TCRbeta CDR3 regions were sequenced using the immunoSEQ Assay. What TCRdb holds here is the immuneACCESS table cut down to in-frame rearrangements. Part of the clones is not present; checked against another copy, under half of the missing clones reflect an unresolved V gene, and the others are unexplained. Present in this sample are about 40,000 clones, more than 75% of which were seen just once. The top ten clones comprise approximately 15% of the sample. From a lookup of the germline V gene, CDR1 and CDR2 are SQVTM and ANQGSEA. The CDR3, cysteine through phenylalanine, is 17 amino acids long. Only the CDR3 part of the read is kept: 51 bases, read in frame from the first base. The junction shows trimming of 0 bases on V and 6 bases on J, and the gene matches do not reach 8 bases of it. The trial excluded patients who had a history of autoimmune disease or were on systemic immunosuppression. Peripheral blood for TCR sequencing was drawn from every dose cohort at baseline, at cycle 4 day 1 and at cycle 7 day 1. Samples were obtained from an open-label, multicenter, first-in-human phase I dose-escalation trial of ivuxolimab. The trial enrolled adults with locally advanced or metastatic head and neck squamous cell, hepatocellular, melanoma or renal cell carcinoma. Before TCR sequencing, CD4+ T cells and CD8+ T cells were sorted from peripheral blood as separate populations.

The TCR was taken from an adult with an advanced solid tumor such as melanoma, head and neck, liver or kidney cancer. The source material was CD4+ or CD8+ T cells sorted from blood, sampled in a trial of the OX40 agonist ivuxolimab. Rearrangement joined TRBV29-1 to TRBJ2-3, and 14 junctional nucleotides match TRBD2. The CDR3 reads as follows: CSVEDPGTSGGGDTQYF. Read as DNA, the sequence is TGCAGCGTTGAAGATCCCGGGACTAGCGGGGGTGGGGATACGCAGTATTTT.